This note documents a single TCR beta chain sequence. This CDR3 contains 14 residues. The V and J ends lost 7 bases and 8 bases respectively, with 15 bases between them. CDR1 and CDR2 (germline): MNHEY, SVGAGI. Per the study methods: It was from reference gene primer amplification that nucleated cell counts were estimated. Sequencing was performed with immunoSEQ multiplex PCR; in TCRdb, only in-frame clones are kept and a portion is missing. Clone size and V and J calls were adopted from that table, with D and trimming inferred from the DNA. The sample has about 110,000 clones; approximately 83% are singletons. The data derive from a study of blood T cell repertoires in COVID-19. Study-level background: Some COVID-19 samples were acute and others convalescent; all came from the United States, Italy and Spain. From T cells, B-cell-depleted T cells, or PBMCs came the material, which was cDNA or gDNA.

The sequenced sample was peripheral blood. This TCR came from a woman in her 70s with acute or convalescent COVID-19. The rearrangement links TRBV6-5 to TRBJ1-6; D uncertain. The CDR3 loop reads CASTRRGMDSPLHF. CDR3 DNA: TGTGCCAGCACCCGCCGGGGTATGGATTCACCCCTCCACTTT.